The next 11 T cell receptor beta chains were all read from a single sample in a study of T cell repertoires in cytomegalovirus infection. Using its own MiXCR run on the reads, TCRdb lists one record per CDR3 protein. Among fewer than 550,000 distinct CDR3 sequences listed, approximately 25% were seen once. Sequenced material: PBMCs. The origin of the receptors is a human donor in good health (CMV status not recorded). Some clones in this sample may be carry-over from other donors' samples.

This clonotype turned up a few times. This chain connects TRBV27 to TRBJ1-1, with TRBD1 matching 7 bases. CDR3 length equals 14 residues. J gave up 7 bases and V 5 bases, and 10 bases lay outside the gene matches. CDR1 and CDR2 from the germline V gene are MNHEY and SMNVEV (reference sequence). CDR3 residues: CASSPQGISIEAFF. CDR3 bases: TGTGCCAGCAGTCCACAGGGGATAAGTATTGAAGCTTTCTTT.

This clonotype was seen only a few times. The chain links TRBV7-8 to TRBJ1-5; no clear D. This CDR3 contains 12 residues. Germline loops: CDR1 SGHVS, CDR2 FQNEAQ. The ends were cut back, 4 bases at V and 5 bases at J, with 6 bases in the middle. The CDR3 region is CASSWTDQPQHF. The CDR3 DNA follows: TGTGCCAGCAGCTGGACCGATCAGCCCCAGCATTTT.

This clonotype was seen repeatedly, ten times or more. The gene calls are TRBV7-2 and TRBJ2-5; TRBD2 matches at 11 bases. Germline V gives CDR1 SGHTA, CDR2 FQGNSA. V lost 4 bases and J lost 2; bases outside the gene matches: 6. The CDR3 is made up of 16 amino acids. This CDR3 is CASSSWTSGPQETQYF. DNA of the CDR3: TGTGCCAGCAGCTCATGGACTAGCGGGCCACAAGAGACCCAGTACTTC.

This clonotype was recorded a few times. J is TRBJ2-1 and V is TRBV7-2, with D perhaps TRBD1 (6 bases). Trimming cost V 1 base and J 9 bases, with 19 bases left between them. The length of the CDR3 is 16 residues. Germline CDR1 and CDR2: SGHTA and FQGNSA. CDR3 in amino acids: CASSLVWAGAQGEQFF. Here the CDR3 DNA reads TGTGCCAGCAGCTTAGTTTGGGCAGGGGCTCAGGGTGAGCAGTTCTTC.

This clonotype was seen a few times. V and J are TRBV6-2 or TRBV6-3 and TRBJ1-2, with a tentative D call TRBD1 (5 bases). This CDR3 region has 12 residues. V was trimmed by 10 bases and J by 0 bases, leaving 9 bases between them. Germline values: CDR1 MNHEY, CDR2 SVGEGT. The CDR3 nucleotides read TGTGCCACGGGGACGGCTAACTATGGCTACACCTTC. Translation: CATGTANYGYTF.

This clonotype was counted at least ten times. The J gene is TRBJ2-3, the V gene TRBV12-3 or TRBV12-4; D is uncertain. The CDR3 loop spans 12 amino acids. Trimming left V 6 bases short and J 6 bases short, with 10 bases between. The CDR3 protein is CASSPTADTQYF. The CDR3, as DNA: TGTGCCAGCAGCCCCACAGCGGATACGCAGTATTTT.

This clonotype turned up a few times. J is TRBJ2-1 and V is TRBV7-8; D gene unclear. Between the trimmed V and J ends, which lost 1 base and 8 bases, there was a span of 9 bases. The CDR3 covers 13 residues. CDR1 is SGHVS and CDR2 is FQNEAQ in the germline V gene. The CDR3 nucleotides are TGTGCCAGCAGCTTAGGGATCAGTGATGAGCAGTTCTTC. It is translated as CASSLGISDEQFF.

This clonotype has a handful of counts. This rearrangement joins TRBV7-9 to TRBJ1-1; the D is unclear. Per germline, CDR1 SEHNR and CDR2 FQNEAQ (reference sequence). The CDR3 loop spans 13 amino acids. With 6 bases removed from V and 6 bases from J, the gap between germline ends came to 14 bases. For the CDR3, the DNA is TGTGCCAGCAGTACCCCCGGGCTCGCTGAAGCTTTCTTT. Translated: CASSTPGLAEAFF.

This chain connects TRBV19 to TRBJ2-5; 12 nucleotides match TRBD1. J was trimmed by 5 bases and V by 2 bases; bases with no gene match: 6. This CDR3 region has 16 residues. The germline CDR1 and CDR2 sequences are LNHDA and SQIVND (reference sequence). CDR3 amino acids: CASSILGTGGRETQYF. The DNA of the CDR3 is TGTGCCAGTAGTATACTAGGGACAGGGGGCAGGGAGACCCAGTACTTC.

The rearrangement links TRBV7-2 to TRBJ1-1; TRBD1 agrees at 11 bases. Looked up from germline, CDR1 is SGHTA and CDR2 is FQGNSA. J lost 11 bases, V lost 3 bases, and 5 bases had no gene match. CDR3 length equals 13 residues. CDR3 sequence: CASSFDGQGAAFF. In DNA form, the CDR3 reads TGTGCCAGCAGCTTCGACGGACAGGGGGCGGCTTTCTTT.

J is TRBJ2-7 and V is TRBV30; TRBD2 aligns across 7 bases. Germline V lookup: CDR1 GTSNPN, CDR2 SVGIG (reference sequence). The CDR3 is made up of 18 amino acids. V trimming: 0 bases; J trimming: 2 bases; junction bases outside the gene matches: 16. CDR3 DNA: TGTGCCTGGAGTGTAAGGGTTTACCGGGACGGGAGGCCCTACGAGCAGTACTTC. Amino acid sequence: CAWSVRVYRDGRPYEQYF.